This T cell receptor beta chain was identified in a study of blood T cell repertoires in COVID-19. Study details: Italy, Spain and the United States were the sources of the convalescent and acute COVID-19 samples.

Trimming cost V 5 bases and J 5 bases, with 15 bases left between them. The CDR3 is made up of 14 amino acids. CDR1 and CDR2 (germline): MDHEN, SYDVKM. The repertoire was sequenced with immunoSEQ multiplex PCR; TCRdb's copy has only in-frame clones and lacks some. The sample lists some 310,000 clones, 90% occurring once. The receptor was isolated from a woman aged 40 to 49 with COVID-19, enrolled during active disease. V is TRBV28 and J is TRBJ1-2; D not resolved. The sample taken for sequencing was peripheral blood. CDR3 amino acids: CASSPDGIQYGYTF. The CDR3 nucleotides are TGTGCCAGCAGTCCCGACGGGATCCAATATGGCTACACCTTC.